These T cell receptor beta chains were read from a single sample in a study of blood T cell repertoires in COVID-19. Profiled with immunoSEQ multiplex PCR; TCRdb holds only in-frame clones, not every one. The sample has 110,000 to 150,000 clones, 80% seen once. The sample comprised peripheral blood. These receptors all come from a woman aged 50 to 60 with acute or convalescent COVID-19. CDR3s include the opening cysteine and the closing phenylalanine or tryptophan. The D gene is left open where the match is weak. Clone size is given for some rows only: seen once, a few or many times, or a class if the clone is expanded.

>TRBJ1-6|NA|NA|TRBV15|13
CATSTERESPLHF
TGTGCCACCAGCACCGAGAGAGAGTCACCCCTCCACTTT
>TRBJ1-1|NA|NA|TRBV18|15
CASSPIGSGVTEAFF
TGTGCCAGCTCACCGATCGGGTCAGGGGTGACTGAAGCTTTCTTT
>TRBJ1-2|NA|once|TRBV6-5|15
CASTRSPMTGYGYTF
TGTGCCAGCACTCGGAGCCCCATGACGGGCTATGGCTACACCTTC
>TRBJ2-7|NA|NA|TRBV18|13
CASSQDSLGEQYF
TGTGCCAGCTCACAAGATAGTCTTGGCGAGCAGTACTTC
>TRBJ2-5|NA|NA|TRBV18|13
CASSPRQEETQYF
TGTGCCAGCTCACCACGTCAGGAAGAGACCCAGTACTTC
>TRBJ2-2|TRBD1|NA|TRBV6-2/TRBV6-3|18
CASSSIMWTGFATGELFF
TGTGCCAGCAGTTCCATCATGTGGACAGGGTTTGCCACCGGGGAGCTGTTTTTT
>TRBJ2-4|TRBD2|NA|TRBV20-1|14
CSASGGGVWNIQYF
TGCAGTGCTAGTGGCGGGGGGGTGTGGAACATTCAGTACTTC
>TRBJ1-5|NA|once|TRBV18|15
CASSLSGQLGQPQHF
TGTGCCAGCTCGCTGTCGGGACAACTGGGTCAGCCCCAGCATTTT
>TRBJ1-1|NA|once|TRBV7-2|13
CASSLGGLTEAFF
TGTGCCAGCAGCTTAGGAGGTCTAACTGAAGCTTTCTTT
>TRBJ1-2|NA|few|TRBV7-2|16
CASSLVFAPANYGYTF
TGTGCCAGCAGCTTAGTTTTTGCTCCGGCTAACTATGGCTACACCTTC